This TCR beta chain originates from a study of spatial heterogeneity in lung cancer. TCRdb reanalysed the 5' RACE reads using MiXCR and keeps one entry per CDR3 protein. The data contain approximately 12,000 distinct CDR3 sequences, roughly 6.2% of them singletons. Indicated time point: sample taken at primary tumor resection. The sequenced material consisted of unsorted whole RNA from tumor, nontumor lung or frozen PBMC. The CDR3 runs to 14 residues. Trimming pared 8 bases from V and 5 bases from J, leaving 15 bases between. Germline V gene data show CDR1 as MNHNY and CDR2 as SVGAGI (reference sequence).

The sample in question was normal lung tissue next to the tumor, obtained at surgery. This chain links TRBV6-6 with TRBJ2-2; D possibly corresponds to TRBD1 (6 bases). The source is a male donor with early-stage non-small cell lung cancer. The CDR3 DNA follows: TGTGCCAGCGTTAGGGGGACATATACCGGGGAGCTGTTTTTT. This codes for CASVRGTYTGELFF.